Here is one T cell receptor (beta chain) with its context. The entry originates in a study of blood T cell repertoires in COVID-19. Study-level background: From T cells, B-cell-depleted T cells, or PBMCs came the material, which was cDNA or gDNA.

Germline trimming cut 2 bases from V and 2 bases from J; bases unmatched to any gene: 10. The CDR3 has 17 residues. Germline V gene lookup returns CDR1 MNHEY and CDR2 SVGEGT. Original processing methods: Reference gene primer amplification in the assay estimated nucleated cell counts. Profiled with immunoSEQ multiplex PCR; TCRdb holds only in-frame clones, not every one. The D gene and trimming were derived from the DNA, and the V and J assignments and clone size from that table. The sample includes some 25,000 clones, 92% of them seen just once. Sequencing was done on a sample of peripheral blood. This sequence was found in a human donor in a cohort sampled during active COVID-19. The chain links TRBV6-2 or TRBV6-3 to TRBJ1-2; the match to TRBD1 covers 8 bases. CDR3 sequence: CASSYEWGTGTNYGYTF. For the CDR3, the DNA is TGTGCCAGCAGTTACGAATGGGGGACAGGAACCAACTATGGCTACACCTTC.